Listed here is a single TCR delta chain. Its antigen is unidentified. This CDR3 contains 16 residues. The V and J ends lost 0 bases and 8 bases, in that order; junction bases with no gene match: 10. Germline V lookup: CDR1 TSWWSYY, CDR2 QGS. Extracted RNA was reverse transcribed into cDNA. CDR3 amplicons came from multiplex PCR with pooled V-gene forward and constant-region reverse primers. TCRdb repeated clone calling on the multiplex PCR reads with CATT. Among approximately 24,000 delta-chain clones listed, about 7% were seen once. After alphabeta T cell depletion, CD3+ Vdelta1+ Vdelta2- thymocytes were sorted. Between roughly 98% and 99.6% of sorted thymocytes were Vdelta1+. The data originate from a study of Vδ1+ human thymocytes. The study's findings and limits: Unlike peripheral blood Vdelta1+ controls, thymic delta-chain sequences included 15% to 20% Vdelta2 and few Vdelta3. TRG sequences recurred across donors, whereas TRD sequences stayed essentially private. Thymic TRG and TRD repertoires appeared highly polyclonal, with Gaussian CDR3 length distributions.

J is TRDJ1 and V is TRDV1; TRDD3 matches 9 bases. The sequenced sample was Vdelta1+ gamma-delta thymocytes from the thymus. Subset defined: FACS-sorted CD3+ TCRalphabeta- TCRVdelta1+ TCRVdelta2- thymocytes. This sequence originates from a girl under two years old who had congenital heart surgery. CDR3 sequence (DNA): TGTGCTCTTGGGGAACTCCGACGGGGGGATACCCCGAAACTCATCTTT. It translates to CALGELRRGDTPKLIF.